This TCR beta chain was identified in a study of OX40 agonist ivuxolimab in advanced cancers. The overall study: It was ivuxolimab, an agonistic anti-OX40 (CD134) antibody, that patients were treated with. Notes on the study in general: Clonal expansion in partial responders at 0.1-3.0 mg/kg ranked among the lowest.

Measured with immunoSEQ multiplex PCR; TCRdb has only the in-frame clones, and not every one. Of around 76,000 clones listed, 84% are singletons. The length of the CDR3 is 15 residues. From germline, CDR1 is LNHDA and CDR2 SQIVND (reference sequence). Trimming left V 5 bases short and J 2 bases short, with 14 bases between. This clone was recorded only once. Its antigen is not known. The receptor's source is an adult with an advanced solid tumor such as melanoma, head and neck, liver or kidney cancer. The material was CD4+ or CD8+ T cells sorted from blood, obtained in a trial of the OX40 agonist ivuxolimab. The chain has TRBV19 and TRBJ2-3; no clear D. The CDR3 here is CASSGSRDHTDTQYF. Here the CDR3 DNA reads TGTGCCAGTAGTGGCAGTCGTGACCACACAGATACGCAGTATTTT.